This T cell receptor beta chain was documented in a study of T cell changes during pregnancy in multiple sclerosis. The CDR3 runs to 16 residues. The germline gives CDR1 KGHSH, CDR2 LQKENI. V gave up 3 bases and J gave up 5 bases; unmatched junction bases: 7. Profiled with immunoSEQ multiplex PCR; TCRdb holds only in-frame clones, not every one. This sample has some 99,000 clones; about 93% occur once, and the top ten carry over 0.85%. V usage is TRBV18 and J usage is TRBJ2-5, with TRBD2 matching 12 bases. The receptor was isolated from a female donor with multiple sclerosis, enrolled in a pregnancy study. Material: peripheral blood, obtained after pregnancy. The CDR3 loop reads CASSPQGTSGRETQYF. For the CDR3, the DNA is TGTGCCAGCTCACCGCAGGGAACTAGCGGGAGGGAGACCCAGTACTTC.